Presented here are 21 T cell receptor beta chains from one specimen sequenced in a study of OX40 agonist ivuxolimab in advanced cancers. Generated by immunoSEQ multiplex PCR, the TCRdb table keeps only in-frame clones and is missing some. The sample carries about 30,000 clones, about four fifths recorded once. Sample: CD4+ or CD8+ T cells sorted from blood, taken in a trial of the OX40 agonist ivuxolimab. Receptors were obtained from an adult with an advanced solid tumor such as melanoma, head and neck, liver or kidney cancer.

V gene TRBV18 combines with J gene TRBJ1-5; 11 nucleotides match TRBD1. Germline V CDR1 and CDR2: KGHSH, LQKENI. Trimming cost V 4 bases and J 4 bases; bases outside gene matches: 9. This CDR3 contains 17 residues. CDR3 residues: CASSLLGQGAGNQPQHF. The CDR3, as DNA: TGTGCCAGCTCACTACTAGGACAGGGGGCGGGAAATCAGCCCCAGCATTTT. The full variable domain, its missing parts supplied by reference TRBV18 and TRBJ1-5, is NAGVMQNPRHLVRRRGQEARLRCSPMKGHSHVYWYRQLPEEGLKFMVYLQKENIIDESGMPKERFSAEFPKEGPSILRIQQVVRGDSAAYFCASSLLGQGAGNQPQHFGDGTRLSIL.

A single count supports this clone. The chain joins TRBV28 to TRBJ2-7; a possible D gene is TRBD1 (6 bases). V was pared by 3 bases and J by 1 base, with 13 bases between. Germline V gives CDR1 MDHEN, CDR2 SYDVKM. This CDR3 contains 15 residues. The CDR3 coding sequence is TGTGCCAGCAGTTTTCGGCCAGGGGATTCCTACGAGCAGTACTTC. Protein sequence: CASSFRPGDSYEQYF.

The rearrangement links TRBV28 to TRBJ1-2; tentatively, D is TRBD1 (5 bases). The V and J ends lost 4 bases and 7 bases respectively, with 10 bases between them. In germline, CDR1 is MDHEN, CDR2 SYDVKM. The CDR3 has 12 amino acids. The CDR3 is CASSSEGVGYTF. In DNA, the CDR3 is TGTGCCAGCAGTTCCGAAGGGGTTGGCTACACCTTC.

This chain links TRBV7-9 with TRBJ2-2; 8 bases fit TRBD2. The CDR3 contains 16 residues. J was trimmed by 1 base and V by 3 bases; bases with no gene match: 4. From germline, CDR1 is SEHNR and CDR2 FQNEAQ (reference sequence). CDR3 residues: CASSFGRGVNTGELFF. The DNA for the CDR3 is TGTGCCAGCAGCTTCGGGCGGGGGGTGAACACCGGGGAGCTGTTTTTT.

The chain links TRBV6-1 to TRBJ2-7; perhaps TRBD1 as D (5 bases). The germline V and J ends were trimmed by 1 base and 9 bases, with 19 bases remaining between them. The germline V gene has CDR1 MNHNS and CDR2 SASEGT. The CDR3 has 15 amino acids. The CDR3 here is CASSEVRQGIGLQYF. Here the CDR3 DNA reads TGTGCCAGCAGTGAAGTAAGGCAGGGAATAGGTTTGCAGTACTTC.

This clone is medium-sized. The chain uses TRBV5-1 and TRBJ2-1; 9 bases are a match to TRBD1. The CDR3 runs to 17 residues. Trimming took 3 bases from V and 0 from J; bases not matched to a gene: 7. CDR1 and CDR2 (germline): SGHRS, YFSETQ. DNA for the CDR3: TGCGCCAGCAGCTATCGACCGGGACAGGGCTCCTACAATGAGCAGTTCTTC. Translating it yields CASSYRPGQGSYNEQFF.

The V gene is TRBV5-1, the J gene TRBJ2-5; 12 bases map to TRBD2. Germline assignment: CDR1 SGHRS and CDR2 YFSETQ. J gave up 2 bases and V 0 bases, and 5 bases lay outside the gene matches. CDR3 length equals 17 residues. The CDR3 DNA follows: TGCGCCAGCAGCTTGGCTCTAGCGGGGGGGATACAAGAGACCCAGTACTTC. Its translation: CASSLALAGGIQETQYF.

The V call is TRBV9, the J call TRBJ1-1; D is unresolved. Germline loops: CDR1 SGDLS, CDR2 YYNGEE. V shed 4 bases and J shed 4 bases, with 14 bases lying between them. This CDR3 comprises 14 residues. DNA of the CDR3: TGTGCCAGCAGCTCCGGACGGCCGGGCACTGAAGCTTTCTTT. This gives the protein CASSSGRPGTEAFF.

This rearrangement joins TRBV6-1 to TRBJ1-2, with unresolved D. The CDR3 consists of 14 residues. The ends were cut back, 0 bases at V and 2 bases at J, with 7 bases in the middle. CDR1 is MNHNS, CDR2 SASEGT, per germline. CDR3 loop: CASSEARGNYGYTF. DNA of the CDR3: TGTGCCAGCAGTGAAGCGCGGGGAAACTATGGCTACACCTTC.

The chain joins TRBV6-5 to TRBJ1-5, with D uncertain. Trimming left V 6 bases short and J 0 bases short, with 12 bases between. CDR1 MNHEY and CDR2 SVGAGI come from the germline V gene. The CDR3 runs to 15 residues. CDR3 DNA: TGTGCCAGCAGGAGGACGGTAATTAGCAATCAGCCCCAGCATTTT. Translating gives CASRRTVISNQPQHF.

CDR3: CASRPRLAGLDTQYF. The DNA of the CDR3 is TGTGCCAGTAGACCAAGACTAGCGGGCCTCGATACGCAGTATTTT. The V call is TRBV19, the J call TRBJ2-3; 10 nucleotides agree with TRBD2. Germline assignment: CDR1 LNHDA and CDR2 SQIVND (reference sequence). The CDR3 is 15 residues long. Unmatched junction bases numbered 9, after V lost 6 bases and J lost 6 bases.

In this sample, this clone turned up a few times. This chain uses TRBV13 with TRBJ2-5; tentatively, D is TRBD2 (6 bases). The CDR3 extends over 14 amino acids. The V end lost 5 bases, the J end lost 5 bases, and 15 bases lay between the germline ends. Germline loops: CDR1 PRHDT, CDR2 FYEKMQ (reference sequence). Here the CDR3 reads CASSEGGVHETQYF. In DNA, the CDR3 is TGTGCCAGCAGCGAGGGCGGGGTTCATGAGACCCAGTACTTC. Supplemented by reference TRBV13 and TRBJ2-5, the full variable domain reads AAGVIQSPRHLIKEKRETATLKCYPIPRHDTVYWYQQGPGQDPQFLISFYEKMQSDKGSIPDRFSAQQFSDYHSELNMSSLELGDSALYFCASSEGGVHETQYFGPGTRLLVL.

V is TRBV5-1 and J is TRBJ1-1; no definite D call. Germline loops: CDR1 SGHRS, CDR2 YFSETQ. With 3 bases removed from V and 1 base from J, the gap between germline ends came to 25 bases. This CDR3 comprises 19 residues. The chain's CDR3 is CASSSLAVLKGGENTEAFF. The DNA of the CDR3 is TGCGCCAGCAGCTCCTTGGCCGTACTGAAGGGAGGAGAGAACACTGAAGCTTTCTTT.

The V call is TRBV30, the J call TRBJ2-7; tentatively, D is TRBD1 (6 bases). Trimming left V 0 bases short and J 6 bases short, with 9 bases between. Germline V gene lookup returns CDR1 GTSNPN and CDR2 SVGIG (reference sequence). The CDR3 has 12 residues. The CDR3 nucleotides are TGTGCCTGGAGTGTGGGGGCTCCCGAGCAGTACTTC. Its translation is CAWSVGAPEQYF.

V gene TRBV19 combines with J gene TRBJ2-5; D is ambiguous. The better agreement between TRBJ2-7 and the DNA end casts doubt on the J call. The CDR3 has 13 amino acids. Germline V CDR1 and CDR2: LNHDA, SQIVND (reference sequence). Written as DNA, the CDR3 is TGTGCCAGTAGTACCGGAAATGACTACGAGCAGTACTTC. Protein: CASSTGNDYEQYF.

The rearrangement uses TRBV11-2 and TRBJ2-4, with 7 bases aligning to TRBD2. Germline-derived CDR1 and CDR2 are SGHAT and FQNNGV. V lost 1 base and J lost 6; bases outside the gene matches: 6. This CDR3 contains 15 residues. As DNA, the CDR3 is TGTGCCAGCAGCTTAGCCGGGACTATAGGAAACATTCAGTACTTC. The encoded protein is CASSLAGTIGNIQYF.

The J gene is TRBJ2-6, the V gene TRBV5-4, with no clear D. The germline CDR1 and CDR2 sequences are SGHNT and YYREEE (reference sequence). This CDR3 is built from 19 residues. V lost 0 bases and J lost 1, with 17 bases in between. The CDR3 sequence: CASSLVWSGRKSGANVLTF. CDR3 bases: TGTGCCAGCAGCTTGGTCTGGAGTGGCAGGAAATCTGGGGCCAACGTCCTGACTTTC.

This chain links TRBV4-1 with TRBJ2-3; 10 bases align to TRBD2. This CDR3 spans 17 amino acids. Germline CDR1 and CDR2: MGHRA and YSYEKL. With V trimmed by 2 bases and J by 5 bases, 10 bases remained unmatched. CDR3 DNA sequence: TGCGCCAGCAGCCAAACAACCTTAGCGGGGGGTAGAGATACGCAGTATTTT. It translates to CASSQTTLAGGRDTQYF.

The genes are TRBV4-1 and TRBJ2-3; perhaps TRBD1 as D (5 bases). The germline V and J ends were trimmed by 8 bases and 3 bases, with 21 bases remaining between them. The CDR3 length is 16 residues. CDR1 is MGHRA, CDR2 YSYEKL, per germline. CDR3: CASGPQGGSLTDTQYF. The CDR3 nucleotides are TGCGCCAGCGGGCCGCAGGGCGGCTCGTTAACAGATACGCAGTATTTT.

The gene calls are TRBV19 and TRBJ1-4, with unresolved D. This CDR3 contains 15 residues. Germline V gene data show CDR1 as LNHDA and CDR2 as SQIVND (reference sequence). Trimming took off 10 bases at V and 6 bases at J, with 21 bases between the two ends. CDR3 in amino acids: CATVPGVASDEKLFF. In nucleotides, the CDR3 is TGTGCCACCGTACCCGGGGTCGCCTCGGATGAAAAACTGTTTTTT. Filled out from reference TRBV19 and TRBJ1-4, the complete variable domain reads DGGITQSPKYLFRKEGQNVTLSCEQNLNHDAMYWYRQDPGQGLRLIYYSQIVNDFQKGDIAEGYSVSREKKESFPLTVTSAQKNPTAFYLCATVPGVASDEKLFFGSGTQLSVL.

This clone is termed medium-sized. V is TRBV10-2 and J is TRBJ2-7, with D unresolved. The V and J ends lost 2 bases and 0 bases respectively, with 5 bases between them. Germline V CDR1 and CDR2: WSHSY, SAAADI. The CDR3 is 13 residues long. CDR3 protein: CASSEAHSYEQYF. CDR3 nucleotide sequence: TGCGCCAGCAGTGAGGCCCACTCCTACGAGCAGTACTTC.